Listed below are T cell receptor beta chains from one sample, sequenced in a study of control samples from healthy donors and cancer patients. The repertoire was sequenced with immunoSEQ multiplex PCR; TCRdb's copy has only in-frame clones and lacks some. Of 170,000 or so clones listed, 85% to 95% were seen once; the top ten hold around 1.3%. The material sequenced was blood. The receptor set was obtained from a woman under 30 in good health. CDR3s include the opening cysteine and the closing phenylalanine or tryptophan. D genes are given only for firm matches. Expanded clones are given a class, and other clones once, few, many or no size at all.

TRBJ1-2,NA,NA,TRBV6-2/TRBV6-3,TGTGCCAGCAGTTCGGGCGGACAGAGGGGCTATGGCTACACCTTC,CASSSGGQRGYGYTF
TRBJ2-5,NA,NA,TRBV6-2/TRBV6-3,TGTGCCAGCAGTTCAAAAGAGACCCAGTACTTC,CASSSKETQYF
TRBJ1-5,NA,NA,TRBV5-8,TGTGCCAGCAGCCGACTTGACAGCCTTAGCAATCAGCCCCAGCATTTT,CASSRLDSLSNQPQHF
TRBJ2-5,NA,TRBD1,TRBV7-3,TGTGCCAGCAGGCTGACAGGGGGCGCGGGAGAGACCCAGTACTTC,CASRLTGGAGETQYF
TRBJ1-2,NA,TRBD1,TRBV3-1/TRBV3-2,TGTGCCAGCAGCCACGGGACAGATAATGGCTACACCTTC,CASSHGTDNGYTF
TRBJ1-4,NA,NA,TRBV7-9,TGTGCCAGCAGCACGACTCAGGGTACAAATGAAAAACTGTTTTTT,CASSTTQGTNEKLFF
TRBJ2-7,NA,TRBD2,TRBV4-2,TGTGCCAGCAGCTACACTAGCGGCAGCTCCTACGAGCAGTACTTC,CASSYTSGSSYEQYF
TRBJ1-3,NA,NA,TRBV2,TGTGCCAGCAGTGGAAACACCATATATTTT,CASSGNTIYF
TRBJ1-1,NA,NA,TRBV15,TGTGCCACCAGCAGTCAGCCGAGACCGAACACTGAAGCTTTCTTT,CATSSQPRPNTEAFF
TRBJ1-5,NA,NA,TRBV2,TGTGCCAGCAGCGTCGCTGGGGCGGGGAACAATCAGCCCCAGCATTTT,CASSVAGAGNNQPQHF
TRBJ2-7,once,TRBD2,TRBV28,TGTGCCAGCAGTTGGGGGGGAGCCTACGAGCAGTACTTC,CASSWGGAYEQYF
TRBJ2-1,NA,NA,TRBV11-2,TGTGCCAGCAGCTTAACGGAACGGGGCGGCTACAATGAGCAGTTCTTC,CASSLTERGGYNEQFF
TRBJ1-1,few,NA,TRBV19,TGTGCCAGTATTCAGGGCGGGAGAAACACTGAAGCTTTCTTT,CASIQGGRNTEAFF
TRBJ2-7,NA,NA,TRBV6-5,TGTGCCAGCGACGTAGCAGCATCTTCCTACGAGCAGTACTTC,CASDVAASSYEQYF
TRBJ1-6,NA,NA,TRBV5-5,TGTGCCAGCAGCCCCTCCGGGGGGGATAATTCACCCCTCCACTTT,CASSPSGGDNSPLHF
TRBJ2-7,NA,TRBD1,TRBV6-5,TGTGCCAGCAGTTATTCGACAGGGCCTTCCTACGAGCAGTACTTC,CASSYSTGPSYEQYF
TRBJ2-4,NA,NA,TRBV10-3,TGTGCCGCGACCCCGGACAGAAATACCATTCAGTACTTC,CAATPDRNTIQYF
TRBJ1-4,NA,TRBD1,TRBV11-2,TGTGCCAGCAGCTGGGAAGGGACAGGGGGTGTATCTTTT,CASSWEGTGGVSF
TRBJ2-3,NA,TRBD1,TRBV28,TGTGCCAGCAGTTCAGGGGGCGAGGGCACAGATACGCAGTATTTT,CASSSGGEGTDTQYF
TRBJ2-1,NA,TRBD1,TRBV28,TGTGCCAGCAGCCCCCTGGGGGACAGTACCTACAATGAGCAGTTCTTC,CASSPLGDSTYNEQFF
TRBJ2-2,once,TRBD1,TRBV5-1,TGCGCCAGCAGCTTGCATCAGGGGGCCGGGGAGCTGTTTTTT,CASSLHQGAGELFF
TRBJ2-2,NA,NA,TRBV7-9,TGTGCCAGCAGCTTAATTTTCGGGCCGAGACTAAGTAACACCGGGGAGCTGTTTTTT,CASSLIFGPRLSNTGELFF
TRBJ2-7,NA,TRBD2,TRBV7-3,TGTGCCAGCAGCTTCCCGGCACCGGGACTAGCGTCCCCCTACGAGCAGTACTTC,CASSFPAPGLASPYEQYF
TRBJ1-5,NA,TRBD1,TRBV11-2,TGTGCCAGCAGCCTAAAGAGGGGGCTACAGCCCCAGCATTTT,CASSLKRGLQPQHF
TRBJ1-1,NA,NA,TRBV6-2/TRBV6-3,TGTGCCAGCAGTTATACGGGGGAAGCTTTCTTT,CASSYTGEAFF
TRBJ1-6,NA,NA,TRBV4-1,TGCGCCAGCAGCCAAGATAACAGGATTAATTCACCCCTCCACTTT,CASSQDNRINSPLHF
TRBJ1-1,NA,NA,TRBV2,TGTGCCAGCAGAGAAGACAGGTTTGACACTGAAGCTTTCTTT,CASREDRFDTEAFF
TRBJ2-1,NA,NA,TRBV28,TGTGCCAGCAGTAACGTTCTCGGGGCGACCTTCAACAATGAGCAGTTCTTC,CASSNVLGATFNNEQFF
TRBJ2-1,NA,NA,TRBV10-2,TGCGCCAGCAACGACGACTACAATGAGCAGTTCTTC,CASNDDYNEQFF
TRBJ2-1,NA,NA,TRBV6-4,TGTGCCAGCAGTGACTCAGGCCTAGTCGGCAATGAGCAGTTCTTC,CASSDSGLVGNEQFF
TRBJ1-2,NA,NA,TRBV23-1,TGCGCCAGCAGTCAACGTGTTCGGGACTTTCTTAACATCCCCCTTTGGAGTGGCTACACCTTC,CASSQRVRDFLNIPLWSGYTF
TRBJ1-6,NA,NA,TRBV19,TGTGCCAGTACACGCGGGTCGGTGGATTCACCCCTCCACTTT,CASTRGSVDSPLHF
TRBJ1-4,NA,NA,TRBV7-9,TGTGCCAGCAGCTTAGGTAGACAGAAGATTCCTCTTAATGAAAAACTGTTTTTT,CASSLGRQKIPLNEKLFF
TRBJ1-1,NA,NA,TRBV11-3,TGTGCCAGCAGCCGAAACACTGAAGCTTTCTTT,CASSRNTEAFF
TRBJ1-2,NA,NA,TRBV10-3,TGTGCCATCAGTGAGTCGATTCGGCAGGGAGGAGACGGCTACACCTTC,CAISESIRQGGDGYTF
TRBJ1-5,NA,NA,TRBV29-1,TGCAGCGTTGCTAACAGAGTTAATCAGCCCCAGCATTTT,CSVANRVNQPQHF
TRBJ2-7,once,NA,TRBV4-3,TGCGCCAGCAGCCAAGTTTACCCGGGGACTGGCTACGAGCAGTACTTC,CASSQVYPGTGYEQYF
TRBJ1-2,NA,NA,TRBV2,TGTGCCAGCAGTACAGGGTCGGGCTATGGCTACACCTTC,CASSTGSGYGYTF
TRBJ1-1,NA,NA,TRBV10-2,TGCGCCAGCGGGGGAGGGGCTGTTGATAGAGCTTTCTTT,CASGGGAVDRAFF
TRBJ1-5,NA,NA,TRBV2,TGTGCCAGCAGTGAAAACAGTTATAGCAATCAGCCCCAGCATTTT,CASSENSYSNQPQHF